This TCR beta chain was recovered during a study of blood T cell repertoires in COVID-19. This table comes from immunoSEQ multiplex PCR, and its TCRdb copy is limited to in-frame clones, with some not included. The sample holds roughly 250,000 clones, approximately 91% seen once. The sequencing input was peripheral blood. This receptor was identified in a person in their late teens or twenties with COVID-19, enrolled during active disease.

The CDR3 spells CASSLGQAGELFF. The DNA of the CDR3 is TGCGCCAGCAGCTTGGGACAGGCCGGGGAGCTGTTTTTT. The chain carries TRBV5-1 and TRBJ2-2; possibly TRBD1 for D (6 bases). The CDR3 covers 13 residues. From germline, CDR1 is SGHRS and CDR2 YFSETQ. V lost 0 bases to trimming and J lost 6 bases, with 6 bases between them.